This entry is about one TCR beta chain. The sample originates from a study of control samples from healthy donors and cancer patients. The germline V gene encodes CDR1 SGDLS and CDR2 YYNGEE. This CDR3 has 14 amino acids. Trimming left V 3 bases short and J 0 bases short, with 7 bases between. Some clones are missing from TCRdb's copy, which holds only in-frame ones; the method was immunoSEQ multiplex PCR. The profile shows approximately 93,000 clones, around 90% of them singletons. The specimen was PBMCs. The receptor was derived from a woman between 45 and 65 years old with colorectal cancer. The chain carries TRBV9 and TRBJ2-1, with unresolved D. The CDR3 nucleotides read TGTGCCAGCAGCGGGGCGGCCTCCTACAATGAGCAGTTCTTC. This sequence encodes CASSGAASYNEQFF. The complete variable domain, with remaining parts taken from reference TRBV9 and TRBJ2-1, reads DSGVTQTPKHLITATGQRVTLRCSPRSGDLSVYWYQQSLDQGLQFLIQYYNGEERAKGNILERFSAQQFPDLHSELNLSSLELGDSALYFCASSGAASYNEQFFGPGTRLTVL.